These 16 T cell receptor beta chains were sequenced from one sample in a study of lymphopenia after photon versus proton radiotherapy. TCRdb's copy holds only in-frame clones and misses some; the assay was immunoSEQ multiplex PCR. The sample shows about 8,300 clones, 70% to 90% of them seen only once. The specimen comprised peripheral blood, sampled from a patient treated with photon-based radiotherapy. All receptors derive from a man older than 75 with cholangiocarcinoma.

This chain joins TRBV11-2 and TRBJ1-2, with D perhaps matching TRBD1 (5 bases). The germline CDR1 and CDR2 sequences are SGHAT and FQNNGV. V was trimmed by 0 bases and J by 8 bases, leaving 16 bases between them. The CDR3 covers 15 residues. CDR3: CASSLESGGIAGYTF. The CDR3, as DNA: TGTGCCAGCAGCTTAGAGTCCGGGGGGATCGCCGGCTACACCTTC. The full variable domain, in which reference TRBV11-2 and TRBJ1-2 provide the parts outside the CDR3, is EAGVAQSPRYKIIEKRQSVAFWCNPISGHATLYWYQQILGQGPKLLIQFQNNGVVDDSQLPKDRFSAERLKGVDSTLKIQPAKLEDSAVYLCASSLESGGIAGYTFGSGTRLTVV.

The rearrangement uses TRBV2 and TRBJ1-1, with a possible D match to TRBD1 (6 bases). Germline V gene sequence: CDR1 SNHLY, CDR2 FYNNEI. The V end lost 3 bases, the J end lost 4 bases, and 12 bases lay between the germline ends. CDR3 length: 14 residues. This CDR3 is CASSDRGMLTEAFF. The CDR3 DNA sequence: TGTGCCAGCAGTGATAGGGGGATGCTCACTGAAGCTTTCTTT.

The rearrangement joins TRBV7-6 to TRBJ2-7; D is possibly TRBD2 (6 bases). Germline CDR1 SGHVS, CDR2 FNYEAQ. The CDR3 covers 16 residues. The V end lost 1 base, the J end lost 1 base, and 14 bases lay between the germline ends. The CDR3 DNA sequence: TGTGCCAGCAGCTTAGTGGCAGTGGGGGGTTCCTACGAGCAGTACTTC. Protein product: CASSLVAVGGSYEQYF.

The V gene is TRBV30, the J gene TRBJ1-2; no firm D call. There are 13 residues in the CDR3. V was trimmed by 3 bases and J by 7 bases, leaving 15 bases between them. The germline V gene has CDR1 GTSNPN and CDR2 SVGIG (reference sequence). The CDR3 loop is CAWRASVGSGYTF. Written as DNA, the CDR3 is TGTGCCTGGAGAGCGAGTGTCGGGTCTGGCTACACCTTC.

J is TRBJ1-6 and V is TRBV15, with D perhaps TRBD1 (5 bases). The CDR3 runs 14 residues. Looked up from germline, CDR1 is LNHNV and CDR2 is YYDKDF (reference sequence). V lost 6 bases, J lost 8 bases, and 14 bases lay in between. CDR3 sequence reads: CATSPGTGDSPLHF. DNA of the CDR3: TGTGCCACCAGTCCAGGGACGGGAGATTCACCCCTCCACTTT.

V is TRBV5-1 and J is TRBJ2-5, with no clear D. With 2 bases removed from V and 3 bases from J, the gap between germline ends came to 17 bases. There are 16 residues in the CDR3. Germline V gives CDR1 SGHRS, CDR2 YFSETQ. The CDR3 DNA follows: TGCGCCAGCAGCTTTTCCCCCGGCGGAACTAAAGAGACCCAGTACTTC. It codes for CASSFSPGGTKETQYF.

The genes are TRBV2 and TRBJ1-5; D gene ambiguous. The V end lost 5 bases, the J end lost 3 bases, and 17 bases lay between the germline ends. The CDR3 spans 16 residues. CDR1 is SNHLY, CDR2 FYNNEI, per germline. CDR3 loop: CASSSETVLNNQPQHF. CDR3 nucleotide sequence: TGTGCCAGCAGTTCGGAAACAGTACTTAACAATCAGCCCCAGCATTTT. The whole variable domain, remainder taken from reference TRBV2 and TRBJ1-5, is EPEVTQTPSHQVTQMGQEVILRCVPISNHLYFYWYRQILGQKVEFLVSFYNNEISEKSEIFDDQFSVERPDGSNFTLKIRSTKLEDSAMYFCASSSETVLNNQPQHFGDGTRLSIL.

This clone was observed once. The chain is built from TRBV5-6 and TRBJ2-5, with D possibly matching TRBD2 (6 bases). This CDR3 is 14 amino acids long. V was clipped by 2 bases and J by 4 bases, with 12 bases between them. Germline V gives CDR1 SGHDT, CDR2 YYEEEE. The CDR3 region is CASSFMTGLETQYF. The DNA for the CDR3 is TGTGCCAGCAGCTTTATGACGGGACTAGAGACCCAGTACTTC.

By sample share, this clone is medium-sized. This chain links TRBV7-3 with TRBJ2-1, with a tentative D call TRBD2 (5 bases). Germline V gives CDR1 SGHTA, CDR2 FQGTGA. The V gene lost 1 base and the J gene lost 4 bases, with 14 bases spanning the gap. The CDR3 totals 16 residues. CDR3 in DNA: TGTGCCAGCAGCTTAAACGGGGTATTGGGTTACAATGAGCAGTTCTTC. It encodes CASSLNGVLGYNEQFF. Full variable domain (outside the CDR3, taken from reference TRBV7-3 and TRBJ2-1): GAGVSQTPSNKVTEKGKYVELRCDPISGHTALYWYRQSLGQGPEFLIYFQGTGAADDSGLPNDRFFAVRPEGSVSTLKIQRTERGDSAVYLCASSLNGVLGYNEQFFGPGTRLTVL.

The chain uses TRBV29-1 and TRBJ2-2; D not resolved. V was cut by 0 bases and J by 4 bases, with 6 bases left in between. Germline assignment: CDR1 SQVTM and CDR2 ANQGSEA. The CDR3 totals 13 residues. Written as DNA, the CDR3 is TGCAGCGTTGAAGAGGTGGGCACCGGGGAGCTGTTTTTT. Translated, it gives CSVEEVGTGELFF.

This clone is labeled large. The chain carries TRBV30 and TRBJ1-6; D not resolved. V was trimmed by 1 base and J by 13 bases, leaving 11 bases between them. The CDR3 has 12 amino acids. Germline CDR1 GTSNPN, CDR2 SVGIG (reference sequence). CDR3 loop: CAWSESARPLHF. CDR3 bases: TGTGCCTGGAGTGAATCGGCCCGTCCCCTCCACTTT.

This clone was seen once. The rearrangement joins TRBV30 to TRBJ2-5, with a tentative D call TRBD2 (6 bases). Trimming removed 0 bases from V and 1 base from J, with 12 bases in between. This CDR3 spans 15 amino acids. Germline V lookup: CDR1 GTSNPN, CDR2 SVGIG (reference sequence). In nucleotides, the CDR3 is TGTGCCTGGAGTGTACCAAGGGGACTCCAAGAGACCCAGTACTTC. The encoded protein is CAWSVPRGLQETQYF.

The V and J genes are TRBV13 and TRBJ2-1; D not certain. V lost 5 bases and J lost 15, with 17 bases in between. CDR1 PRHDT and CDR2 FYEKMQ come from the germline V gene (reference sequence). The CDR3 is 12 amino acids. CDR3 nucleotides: TGTGCCAGCAGCCCGGGCACGCCTTATCGGTTCTTC. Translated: CASSPGTPYRFF.

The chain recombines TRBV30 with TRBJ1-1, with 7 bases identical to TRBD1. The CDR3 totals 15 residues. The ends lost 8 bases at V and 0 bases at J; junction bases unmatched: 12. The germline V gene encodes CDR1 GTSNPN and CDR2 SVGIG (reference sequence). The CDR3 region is CASRRTGGVNTEAFF. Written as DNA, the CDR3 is TGTGCCAGTAGGCGGACAGGCGGGGTGAACACTGAAGCTTTCTTT.

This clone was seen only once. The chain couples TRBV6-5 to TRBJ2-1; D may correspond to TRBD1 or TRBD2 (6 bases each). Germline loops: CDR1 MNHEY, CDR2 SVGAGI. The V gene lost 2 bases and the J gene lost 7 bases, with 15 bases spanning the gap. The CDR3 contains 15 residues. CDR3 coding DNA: TGTGCCAGCAGTTACCTAGGGGGGTCAGATAATGAGCAGTTCTTC. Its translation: CASSYLGGSDNEQFF.

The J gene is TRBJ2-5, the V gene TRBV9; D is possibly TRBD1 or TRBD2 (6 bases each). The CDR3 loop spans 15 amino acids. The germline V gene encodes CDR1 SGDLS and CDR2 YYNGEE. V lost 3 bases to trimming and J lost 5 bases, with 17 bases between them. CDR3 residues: CASSATVGGGETQYF. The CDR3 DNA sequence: TGTGCCAGCAGCGCTACAGTGGGGGGCGGGGAGACCCAGTACTTC.